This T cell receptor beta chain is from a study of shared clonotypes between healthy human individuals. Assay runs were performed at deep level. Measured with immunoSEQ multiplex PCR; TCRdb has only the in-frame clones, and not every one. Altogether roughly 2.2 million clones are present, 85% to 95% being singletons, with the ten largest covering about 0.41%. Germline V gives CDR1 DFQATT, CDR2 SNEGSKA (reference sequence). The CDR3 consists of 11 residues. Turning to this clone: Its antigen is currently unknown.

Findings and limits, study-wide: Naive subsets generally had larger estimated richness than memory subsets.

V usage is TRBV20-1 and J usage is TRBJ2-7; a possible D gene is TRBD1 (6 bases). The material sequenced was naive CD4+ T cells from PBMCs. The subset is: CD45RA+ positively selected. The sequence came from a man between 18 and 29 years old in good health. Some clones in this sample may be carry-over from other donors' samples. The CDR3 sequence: CGTGNPYEQYF. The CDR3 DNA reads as TGCGGAACAGGGAATCCTTACGAGCAGTACTTC.